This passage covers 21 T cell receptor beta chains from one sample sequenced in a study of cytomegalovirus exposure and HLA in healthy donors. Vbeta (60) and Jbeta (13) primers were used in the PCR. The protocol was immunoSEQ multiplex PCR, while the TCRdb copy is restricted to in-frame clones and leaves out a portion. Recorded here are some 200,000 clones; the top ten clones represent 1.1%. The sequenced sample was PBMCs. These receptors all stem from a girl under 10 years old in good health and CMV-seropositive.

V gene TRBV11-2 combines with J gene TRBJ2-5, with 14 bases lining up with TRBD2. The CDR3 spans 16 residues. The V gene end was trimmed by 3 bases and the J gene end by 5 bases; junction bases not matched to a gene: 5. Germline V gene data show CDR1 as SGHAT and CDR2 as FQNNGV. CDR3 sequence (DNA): TGTGCCAGCAGCTTCTGGACTAGCGGGAGGTGGGAGACCCAGTACTTC. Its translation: CASSFWTSGRWETQYF.

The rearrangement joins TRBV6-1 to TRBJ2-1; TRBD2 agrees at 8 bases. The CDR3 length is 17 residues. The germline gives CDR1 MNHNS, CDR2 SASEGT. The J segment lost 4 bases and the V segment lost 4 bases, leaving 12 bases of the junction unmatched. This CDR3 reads CASSGYLTSDNYNEQFF. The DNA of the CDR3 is TGTGCCAGCAGTGGATACCTGACTAGCGACAATTACAATGAGCAGTTCTTC.

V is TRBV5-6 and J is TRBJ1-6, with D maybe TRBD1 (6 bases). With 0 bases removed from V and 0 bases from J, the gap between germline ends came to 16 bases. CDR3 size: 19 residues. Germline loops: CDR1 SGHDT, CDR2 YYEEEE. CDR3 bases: TGTGCCAGCAGCTTGGGCAGCACAGGGCTTGGCTCCTATAATTCACCCCTCCACTTT. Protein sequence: CASSLGSTGLGSYNSPLHF.

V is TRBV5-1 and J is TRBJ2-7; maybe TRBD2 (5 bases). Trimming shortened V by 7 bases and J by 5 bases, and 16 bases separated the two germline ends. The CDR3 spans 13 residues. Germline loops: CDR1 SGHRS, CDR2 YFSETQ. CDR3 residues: CASGDYPPDEQYF. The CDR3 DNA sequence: TGCGCCAGCGGCGACTACCCCCCCGACGAGCAGTACTTC.

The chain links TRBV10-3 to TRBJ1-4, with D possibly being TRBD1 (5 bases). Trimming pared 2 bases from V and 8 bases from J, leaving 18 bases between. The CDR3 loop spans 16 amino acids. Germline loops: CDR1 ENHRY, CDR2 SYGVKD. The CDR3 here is CAISEDQRGEGEKLFF. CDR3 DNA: TGTGCCATCAGTGAGGACCAACGGGGGGAAGGAGAAAAACTGTTTTTT.

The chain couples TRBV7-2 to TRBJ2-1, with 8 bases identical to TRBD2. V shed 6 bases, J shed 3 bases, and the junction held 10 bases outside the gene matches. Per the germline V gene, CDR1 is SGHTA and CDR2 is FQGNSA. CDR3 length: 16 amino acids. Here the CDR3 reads CASRVEAGAVYNEQFF. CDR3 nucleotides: TGTGCCAGCAGAGTCGAAGCGGGAGCAGTCTACAATGAGCAGTTCTTC.

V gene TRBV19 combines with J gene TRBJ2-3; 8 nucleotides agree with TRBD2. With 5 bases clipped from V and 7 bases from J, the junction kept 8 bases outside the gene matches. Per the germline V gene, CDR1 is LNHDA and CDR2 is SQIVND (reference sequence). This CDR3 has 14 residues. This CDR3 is CASSQMTSENTQYF. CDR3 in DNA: TGTGCCAGTAGTCAGATGACTAGCGAAAATACGCAGTATTTT.

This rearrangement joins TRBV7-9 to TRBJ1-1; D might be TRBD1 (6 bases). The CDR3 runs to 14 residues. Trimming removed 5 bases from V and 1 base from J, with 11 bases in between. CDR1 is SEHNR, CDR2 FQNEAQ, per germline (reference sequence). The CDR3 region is CASSPWTANTEAFF. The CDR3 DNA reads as TGTGCCAGCAGCCCGTGGACAGCGAACACTGAAGCTTTCTTT.

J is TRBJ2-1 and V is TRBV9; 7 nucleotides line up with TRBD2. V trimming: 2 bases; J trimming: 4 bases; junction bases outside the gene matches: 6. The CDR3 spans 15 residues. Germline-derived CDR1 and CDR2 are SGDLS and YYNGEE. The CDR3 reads CASSVVGGGYNEQFF. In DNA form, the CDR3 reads TGTGCCAGCAGCGTTGTTGGGGGAGGGTACAATGAGCAGTTCTTC.

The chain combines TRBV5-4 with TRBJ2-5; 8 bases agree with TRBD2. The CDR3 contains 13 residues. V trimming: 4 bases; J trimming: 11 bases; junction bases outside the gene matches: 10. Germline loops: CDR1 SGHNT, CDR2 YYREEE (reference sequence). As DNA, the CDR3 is TGTGCCAGCAGCCTACGGGAGGGTGGGGAGCAGTACTTC. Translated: CASSLREGGEQYF.

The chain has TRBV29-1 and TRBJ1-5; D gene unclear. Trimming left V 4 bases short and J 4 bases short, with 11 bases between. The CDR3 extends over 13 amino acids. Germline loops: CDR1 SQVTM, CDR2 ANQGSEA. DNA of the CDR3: TGCAGCGTTGCTGATGTCTATAATCAGCCCCAGCATTTT. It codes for CSVADVYNQPQHF. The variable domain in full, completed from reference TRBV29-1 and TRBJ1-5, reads SAVISQKPSRDICQRGTSLTIQCQVDSQVTMMFWYRQQPGQSLTLIATANQGSEATYESGFVIDKFPISRPNLTFSTLTVSNMSPEDSSIYLCSVADVYNQPQHFGDGTRLSIL.

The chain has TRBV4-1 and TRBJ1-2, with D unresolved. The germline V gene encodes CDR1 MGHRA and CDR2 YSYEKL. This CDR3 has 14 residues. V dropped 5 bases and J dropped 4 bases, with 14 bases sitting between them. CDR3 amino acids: CASSWSLASYGYTF. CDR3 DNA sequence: TGCGCCAGCAGCTGGAGCTTAGCTAGCTATGGCTACACCTTC.

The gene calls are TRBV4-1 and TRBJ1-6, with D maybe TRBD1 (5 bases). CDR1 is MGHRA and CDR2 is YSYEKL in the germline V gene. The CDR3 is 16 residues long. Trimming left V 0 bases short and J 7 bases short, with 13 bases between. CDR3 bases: TGCGCCAGCAGCCAAGAGTCAGGGTTCCAAAATTCACCCCTCCACTTT. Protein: CASSQESGFQNSPLHF.

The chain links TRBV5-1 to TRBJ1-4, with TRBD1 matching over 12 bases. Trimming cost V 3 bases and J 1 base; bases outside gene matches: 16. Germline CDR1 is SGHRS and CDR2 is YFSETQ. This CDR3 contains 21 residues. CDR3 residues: CASSWDPGQGAEGITNEKLFF. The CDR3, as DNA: TGCGCCAGCAGCTGGGACCCGGGACAGGGGGCCGAGGGCATAACTAATGAAAAACTGTTTTTT.

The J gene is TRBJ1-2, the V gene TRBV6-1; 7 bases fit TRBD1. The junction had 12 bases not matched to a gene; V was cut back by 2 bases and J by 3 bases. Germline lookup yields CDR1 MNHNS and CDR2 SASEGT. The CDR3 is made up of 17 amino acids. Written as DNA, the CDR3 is TGTGCCAGCAGTGAAAGGGTGGGGAGAGGACAGGACTATGGCTACACCTTC. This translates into CASSERVGRGQDYGYTF.

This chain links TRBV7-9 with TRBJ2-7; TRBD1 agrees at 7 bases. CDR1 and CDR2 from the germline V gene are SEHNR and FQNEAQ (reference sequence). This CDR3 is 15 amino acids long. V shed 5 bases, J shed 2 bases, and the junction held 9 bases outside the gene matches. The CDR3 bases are TGTGCCAGCAGCCCCCAGGACAGGTTTGCCTACGAGCAGTACTTC. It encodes CASSPQDRFAYEQYF.

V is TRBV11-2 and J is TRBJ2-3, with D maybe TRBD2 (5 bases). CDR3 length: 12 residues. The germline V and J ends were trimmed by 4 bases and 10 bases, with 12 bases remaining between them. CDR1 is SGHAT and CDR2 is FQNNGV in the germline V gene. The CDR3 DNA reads TGTGCCAGCAGCTCCGTAAGCGGTTCGCAGTATTTT. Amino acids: CASSSVSGSQYF.

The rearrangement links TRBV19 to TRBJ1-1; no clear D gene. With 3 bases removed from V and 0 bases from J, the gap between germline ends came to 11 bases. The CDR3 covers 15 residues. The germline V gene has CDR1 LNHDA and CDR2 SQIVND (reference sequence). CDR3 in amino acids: CASSMGGVMNTEAFF. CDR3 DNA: TGTGCCAGTAGTATGGGAGGAGTCATGAACACTGAAGCTTTCTTT.

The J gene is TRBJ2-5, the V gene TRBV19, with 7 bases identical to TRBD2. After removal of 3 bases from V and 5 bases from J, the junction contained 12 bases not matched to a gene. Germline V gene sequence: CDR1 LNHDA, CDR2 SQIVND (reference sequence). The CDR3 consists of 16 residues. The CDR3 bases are TGTGCCAGTAGTATCAGCGGAACTAGCGAGGGGGAGACCCAGTACTTC. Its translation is CASSISGTSEGETQYF.

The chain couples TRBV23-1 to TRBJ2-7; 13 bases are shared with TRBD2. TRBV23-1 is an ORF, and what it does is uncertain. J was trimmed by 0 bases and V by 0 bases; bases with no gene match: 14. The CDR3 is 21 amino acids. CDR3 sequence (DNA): TGCGCCAGCAGTCAATCTCTCGGACTAGCGGGAGCTAAGCCCCCCTCCTACGAGCAGTACTTC. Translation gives CASSQSLGLAGAKPPSYEQYF.

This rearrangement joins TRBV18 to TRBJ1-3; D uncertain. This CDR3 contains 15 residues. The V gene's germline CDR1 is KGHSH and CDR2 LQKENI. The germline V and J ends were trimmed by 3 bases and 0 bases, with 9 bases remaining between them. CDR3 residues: CASSPTPGSGNTIYF. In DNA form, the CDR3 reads TGTGCCAGCTCACCTACTCCGGGCTCTGGAAACACCATATATTTT. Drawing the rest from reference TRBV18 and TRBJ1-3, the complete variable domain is NAGVMQNPRHLVRRRGQEARLRCSPMKGHSHVYWYRQLPEEGLKFMVYLQKENIIDESGMPKERFSAEFPKEGPSILRIQQVVRGDSAAYFCASSPTPGSGNTIYFGEGSWLTVV.